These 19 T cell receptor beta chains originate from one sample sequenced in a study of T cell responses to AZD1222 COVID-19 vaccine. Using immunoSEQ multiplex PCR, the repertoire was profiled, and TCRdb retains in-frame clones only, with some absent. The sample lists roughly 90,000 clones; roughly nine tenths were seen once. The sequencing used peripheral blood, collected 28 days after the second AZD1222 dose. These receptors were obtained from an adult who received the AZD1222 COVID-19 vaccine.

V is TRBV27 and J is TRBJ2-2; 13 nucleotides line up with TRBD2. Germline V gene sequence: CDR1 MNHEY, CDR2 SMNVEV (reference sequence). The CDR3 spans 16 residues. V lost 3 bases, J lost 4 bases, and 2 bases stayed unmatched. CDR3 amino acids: CASSLGLAGTTGELFF. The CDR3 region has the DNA TGTGCCAGCAGTTTGGGACTAGCGGGGACCACCGGGGAGCTGTTTTTT.

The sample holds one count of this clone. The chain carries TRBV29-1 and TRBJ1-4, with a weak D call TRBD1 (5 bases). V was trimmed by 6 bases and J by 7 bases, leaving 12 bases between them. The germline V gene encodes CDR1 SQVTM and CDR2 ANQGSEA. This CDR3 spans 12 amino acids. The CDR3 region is CSVATGSEKLFF. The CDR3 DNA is TGCAGCGTAGCCACAGGAAGTGAAAAACTGTTTTTT.

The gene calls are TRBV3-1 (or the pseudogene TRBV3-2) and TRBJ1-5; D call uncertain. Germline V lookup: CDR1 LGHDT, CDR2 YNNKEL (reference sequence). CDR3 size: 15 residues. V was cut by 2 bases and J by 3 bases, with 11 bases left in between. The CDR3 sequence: CASSQFVALNQPQHF. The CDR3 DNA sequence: TGTGCCAGCAGCCAATTCGTGGCGCTCAATCAGCCCCAGCATTTT.

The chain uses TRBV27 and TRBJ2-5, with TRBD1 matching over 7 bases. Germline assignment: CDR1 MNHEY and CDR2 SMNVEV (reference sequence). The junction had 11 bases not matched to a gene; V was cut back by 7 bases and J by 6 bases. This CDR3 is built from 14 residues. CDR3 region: CASIALTGTKTQYF. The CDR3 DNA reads TGTGCCAGCATTGCTCTGACAGGGACGAAGACCCAGTACTTC.

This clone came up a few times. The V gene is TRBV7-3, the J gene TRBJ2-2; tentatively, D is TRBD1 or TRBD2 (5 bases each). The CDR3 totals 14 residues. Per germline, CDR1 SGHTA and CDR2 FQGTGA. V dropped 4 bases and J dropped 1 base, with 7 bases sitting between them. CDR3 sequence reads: CASSWDGNTGELFF. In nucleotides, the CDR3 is TGTGCCAGCAGCTGGGACGGGAACACCGGGGAGCTGTTTTTT.

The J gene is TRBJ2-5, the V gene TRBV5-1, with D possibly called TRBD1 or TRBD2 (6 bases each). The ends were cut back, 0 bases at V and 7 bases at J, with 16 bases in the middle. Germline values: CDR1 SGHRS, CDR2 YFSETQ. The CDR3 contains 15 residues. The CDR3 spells CASSLGFGGSGTQYF. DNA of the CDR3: TGCGCCAGCAGCTTGGGTTTCGGGGGCTCCGGGACCCAGTACTTC.

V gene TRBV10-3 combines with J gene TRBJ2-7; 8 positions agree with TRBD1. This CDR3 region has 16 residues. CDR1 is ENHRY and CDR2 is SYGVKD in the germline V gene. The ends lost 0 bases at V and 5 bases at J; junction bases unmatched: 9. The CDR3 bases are TGTGCCATCAGTGAGTCGCGGCAGGGGGCGGACGACGAGCAGTACTTC. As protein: CAISESRQGADDEQYF.

Here the CDR3 reads CASSQSQNSPLHF. In nucleotides, the CDR3 is TGTGCCAGCAGCCAATCGCAGAATTCACCCCTCCACTTT. The V and J genes are TRBV16 and TRBJ1-6; no clear D gene. Deletions cut 0 bases from V and 7 bases from J, with 4 bases between. The CDR3 totals 13 residues. Germline V gene lookup returns CDR1 KGHSY and CDR2 FQNENV.

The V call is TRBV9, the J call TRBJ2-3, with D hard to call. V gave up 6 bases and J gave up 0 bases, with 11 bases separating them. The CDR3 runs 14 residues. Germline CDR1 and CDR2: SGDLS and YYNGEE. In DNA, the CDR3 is TGTGCCAGCACCCCCGGGTCAAGCACAGATACGCAGTATTTT. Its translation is CASTPGSSTDTQYF.

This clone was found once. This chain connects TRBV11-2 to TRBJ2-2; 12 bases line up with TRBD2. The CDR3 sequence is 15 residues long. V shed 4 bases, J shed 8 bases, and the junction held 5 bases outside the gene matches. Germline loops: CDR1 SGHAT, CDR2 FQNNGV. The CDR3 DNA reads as TGTGCCAGCAGCTCTCGACTAGCGGGGGAAGGGGAGCTGTTTTTT. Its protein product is CASSSRLAGEGELFF.

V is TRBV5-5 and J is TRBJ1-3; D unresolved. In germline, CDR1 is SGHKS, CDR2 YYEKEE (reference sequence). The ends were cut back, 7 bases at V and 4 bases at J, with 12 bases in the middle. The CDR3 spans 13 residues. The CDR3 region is CASGFRLGNTIYF. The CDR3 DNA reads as TGTGCCAGCGGGTTTAGGCTGGGAAACACCATATATTTT.

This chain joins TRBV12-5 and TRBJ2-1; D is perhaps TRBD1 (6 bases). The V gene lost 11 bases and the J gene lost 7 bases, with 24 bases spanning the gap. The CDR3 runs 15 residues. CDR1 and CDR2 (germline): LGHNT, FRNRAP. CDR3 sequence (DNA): TGTGCTTTAGAAGCTATAGGGGGAGCAGAGAATGAGCAGTTCTTC. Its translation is CALEAIGGAENEQFF.

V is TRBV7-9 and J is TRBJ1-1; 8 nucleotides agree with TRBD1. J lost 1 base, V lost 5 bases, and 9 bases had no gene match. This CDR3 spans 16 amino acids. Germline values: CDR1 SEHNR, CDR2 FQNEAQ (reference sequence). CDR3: CASSARQGHGNTEAFF. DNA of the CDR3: TGTGCCAGCAGCGCGAGACAGGGGCACGGGAACACTGAAGCTTTCTTT.

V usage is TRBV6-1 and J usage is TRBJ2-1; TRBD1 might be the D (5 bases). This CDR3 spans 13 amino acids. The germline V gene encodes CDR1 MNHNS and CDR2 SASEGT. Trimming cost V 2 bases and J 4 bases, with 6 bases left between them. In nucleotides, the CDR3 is TGTGCCAGCAGTGAAAACAGGTACAATGAGCAGTTCTTC. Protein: CASSENRYNEQFF.

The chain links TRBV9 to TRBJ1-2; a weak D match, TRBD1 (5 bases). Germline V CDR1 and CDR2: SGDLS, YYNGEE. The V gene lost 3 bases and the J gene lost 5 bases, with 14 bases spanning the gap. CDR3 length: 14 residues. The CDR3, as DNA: TGTGCCAGCAGCGGCTCAGGGATGAGTTATGGCTACACCTTC. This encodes CASSGSGMSYGYTF.

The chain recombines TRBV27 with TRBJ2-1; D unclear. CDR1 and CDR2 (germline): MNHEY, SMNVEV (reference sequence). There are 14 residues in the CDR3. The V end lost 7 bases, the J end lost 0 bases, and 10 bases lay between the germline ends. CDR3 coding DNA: TGTGCCAGCAATCCGGGTGGCTCCTACAATGAGCAGTTCTTC. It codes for CASNPGGSYNEQFF.

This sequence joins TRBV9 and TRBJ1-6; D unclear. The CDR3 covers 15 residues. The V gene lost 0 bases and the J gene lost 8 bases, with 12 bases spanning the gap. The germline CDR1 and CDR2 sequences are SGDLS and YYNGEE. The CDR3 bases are TGTGCCAGCAGCGTAGGTGGGTTTGGGGATTCACCCCTCCACTTT. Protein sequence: CASSVGGFGDSPLHF.

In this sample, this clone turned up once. The CDR3 nucleotides read TGTGCCAGCAGCCGCAGGACAGGCGTTAACACTGAAGCTTTCTTT. Amino acid sequence: CASSRRTGVNTEAFF. The chain links TRBV13 to TRBJ1-1; 7 bases agree with TRBD1. J lost 2 bases, V lost 5 bases, and 8 bases had no gene match. This CDR3 comprises 15 residues. CDR1 and CDR2 from the germline V gene are PRHDT and FYEKMQ (reference sequence).

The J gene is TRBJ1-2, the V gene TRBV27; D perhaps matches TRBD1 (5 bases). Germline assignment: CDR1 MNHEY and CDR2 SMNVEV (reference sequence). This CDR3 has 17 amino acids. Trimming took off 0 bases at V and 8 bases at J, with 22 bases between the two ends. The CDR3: CASSLSRATVNLLGYTF. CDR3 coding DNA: TGTGCCAGCAGTTTATCAAGGGCGACAGTTAACCTCTTAGGCTACACCTTC.